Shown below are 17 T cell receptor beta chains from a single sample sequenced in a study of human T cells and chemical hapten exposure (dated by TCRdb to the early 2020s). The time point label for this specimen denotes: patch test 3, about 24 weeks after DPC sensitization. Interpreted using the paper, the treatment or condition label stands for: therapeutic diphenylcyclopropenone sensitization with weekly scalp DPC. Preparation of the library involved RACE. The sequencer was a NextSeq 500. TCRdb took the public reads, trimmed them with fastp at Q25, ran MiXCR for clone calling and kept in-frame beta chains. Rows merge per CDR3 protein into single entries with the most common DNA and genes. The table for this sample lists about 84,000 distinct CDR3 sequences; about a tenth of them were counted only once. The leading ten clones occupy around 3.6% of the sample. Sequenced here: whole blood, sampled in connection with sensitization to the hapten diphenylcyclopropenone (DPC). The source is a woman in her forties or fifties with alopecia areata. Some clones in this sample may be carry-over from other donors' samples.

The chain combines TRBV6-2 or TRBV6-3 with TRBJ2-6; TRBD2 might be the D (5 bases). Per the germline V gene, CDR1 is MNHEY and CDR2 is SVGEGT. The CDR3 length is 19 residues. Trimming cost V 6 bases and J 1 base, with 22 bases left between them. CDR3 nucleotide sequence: TGTGCCAGCAGCCCCCACCGGGGAGTTGCGCAATCTGGGGCCAACGTCCTGACTTTC. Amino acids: CASSPHRGVAQSGANVLTF.

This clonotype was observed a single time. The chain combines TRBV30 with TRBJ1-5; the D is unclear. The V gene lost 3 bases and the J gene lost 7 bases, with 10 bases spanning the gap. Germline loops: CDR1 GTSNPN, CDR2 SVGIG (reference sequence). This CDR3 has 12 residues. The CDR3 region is CAWSGVGQPQHF. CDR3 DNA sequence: TGTGCCTGGAGCGGGGTAGGGCAGCCCCAGCATTTT.

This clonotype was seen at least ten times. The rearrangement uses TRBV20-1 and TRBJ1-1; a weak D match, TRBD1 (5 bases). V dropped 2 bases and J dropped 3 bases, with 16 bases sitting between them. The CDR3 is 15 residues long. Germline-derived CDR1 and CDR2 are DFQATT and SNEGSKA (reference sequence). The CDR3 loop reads CSARSLVGRDTEAFF. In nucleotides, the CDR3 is TGCAGTGCTAGATCACTGGTGGGGCGGGACACTGAAGCTTTCTTT.

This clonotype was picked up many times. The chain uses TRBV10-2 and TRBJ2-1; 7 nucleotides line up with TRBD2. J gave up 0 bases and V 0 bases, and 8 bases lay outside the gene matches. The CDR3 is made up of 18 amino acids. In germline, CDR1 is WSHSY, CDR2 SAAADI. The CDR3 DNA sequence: TGCGCCAGCAGTGAGTCGGGCGCTAGCGGACACTCCTACAATGAGCAGTTCTTC. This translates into CASSESGASGHSYNEQFF.

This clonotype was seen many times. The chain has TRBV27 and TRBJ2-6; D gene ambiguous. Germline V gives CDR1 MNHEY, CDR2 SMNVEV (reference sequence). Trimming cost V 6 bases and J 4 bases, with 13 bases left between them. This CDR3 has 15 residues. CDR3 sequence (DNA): TGTGCCAGCAGCCTCTTAGCTACCGGGGCCAACGTCCTGACTTTC. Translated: CASSLLATGANVLTF.

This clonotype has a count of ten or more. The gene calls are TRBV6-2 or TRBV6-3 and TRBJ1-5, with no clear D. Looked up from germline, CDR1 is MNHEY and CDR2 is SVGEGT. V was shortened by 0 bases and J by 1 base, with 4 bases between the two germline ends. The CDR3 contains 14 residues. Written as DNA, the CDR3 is TGTGCCAGCAGTTACTCTACGAGCAATCAGCCCCAGCATTTT. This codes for CASSYSTSNQPQHF.

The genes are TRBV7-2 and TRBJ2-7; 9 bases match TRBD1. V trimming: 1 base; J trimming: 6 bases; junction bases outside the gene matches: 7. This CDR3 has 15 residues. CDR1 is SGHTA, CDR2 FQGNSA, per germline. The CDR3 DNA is TGTGCCAGCAGCTTAGTAGGGACAGGGCTTTCCGAGCAGTACTTC. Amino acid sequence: CASSLVGTGLSEQYF.

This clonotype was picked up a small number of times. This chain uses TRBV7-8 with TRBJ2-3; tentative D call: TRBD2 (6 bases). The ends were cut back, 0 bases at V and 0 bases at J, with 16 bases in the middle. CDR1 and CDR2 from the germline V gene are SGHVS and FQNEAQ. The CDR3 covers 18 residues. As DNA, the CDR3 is TGTGCCAGCAGCTTAGCAGGTAGCGGTGTTTACAGCACAGATACGCAGTATTTT. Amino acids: CASSLAGSGVYSTDTQYF. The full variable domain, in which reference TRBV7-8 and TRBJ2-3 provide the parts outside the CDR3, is GAGVSQSPRYKVAKRGQDVALRCDPISGHVSLFWYQQALGQGPEFLTYFQNEAQLDKSGLPSDRFFAERPEGSVSTLKIQRTQQEDSAVYLCASSLAGSGVYSTDTQYFGPGTRLTVL.

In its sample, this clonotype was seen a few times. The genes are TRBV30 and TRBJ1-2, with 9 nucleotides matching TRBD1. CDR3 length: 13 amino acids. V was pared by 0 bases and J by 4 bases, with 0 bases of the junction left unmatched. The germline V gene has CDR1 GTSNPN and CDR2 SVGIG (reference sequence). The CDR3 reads CAWSVGQGYGYTF. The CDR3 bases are TGTGCCTGGAGTGTGGGACAGGGCTATGGCTACACCTTC.

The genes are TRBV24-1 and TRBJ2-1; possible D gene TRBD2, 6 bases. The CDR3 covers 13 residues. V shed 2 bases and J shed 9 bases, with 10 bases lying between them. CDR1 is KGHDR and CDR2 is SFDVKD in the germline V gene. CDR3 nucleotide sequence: TGTGCCACCAGTGATTATCTGGGGGGTGAGCAGTTCTTC. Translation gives CATSDYLGGEQFF.

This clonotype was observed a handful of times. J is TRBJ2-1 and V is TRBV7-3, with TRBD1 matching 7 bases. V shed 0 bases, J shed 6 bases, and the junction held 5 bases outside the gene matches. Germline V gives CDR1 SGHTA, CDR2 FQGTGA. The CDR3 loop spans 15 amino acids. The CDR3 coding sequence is TGTGCCAGCAGCTTAACGAGGGGACAGACCAATGAGCAGTTCTTC. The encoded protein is CASSLTRGQTNEQFF.

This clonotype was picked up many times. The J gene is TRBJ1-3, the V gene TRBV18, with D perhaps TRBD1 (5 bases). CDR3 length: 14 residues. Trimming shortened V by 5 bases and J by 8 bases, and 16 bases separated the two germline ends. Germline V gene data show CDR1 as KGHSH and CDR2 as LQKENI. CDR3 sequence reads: CASSARDLRDTIYF. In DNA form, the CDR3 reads TGTGCCAGCTCAGCCCGGGACCTCAGAGACACCATATATTTT.

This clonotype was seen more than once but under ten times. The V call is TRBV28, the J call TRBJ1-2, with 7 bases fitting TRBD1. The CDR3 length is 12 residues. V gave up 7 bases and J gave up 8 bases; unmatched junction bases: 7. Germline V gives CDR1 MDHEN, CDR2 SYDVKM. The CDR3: CASTQGIEGYTF. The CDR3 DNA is TGTGCCAGCACACAGGGGATCGAGGGCTACACCTTC.

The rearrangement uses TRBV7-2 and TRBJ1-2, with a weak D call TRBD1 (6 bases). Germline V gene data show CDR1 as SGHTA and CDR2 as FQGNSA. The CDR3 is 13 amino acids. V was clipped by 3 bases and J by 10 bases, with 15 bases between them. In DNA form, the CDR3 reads TGTGCCAGCAGCTTGTCCCTCGGACAGCCCTACACCTTC. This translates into CASSLSLGQPYTF.

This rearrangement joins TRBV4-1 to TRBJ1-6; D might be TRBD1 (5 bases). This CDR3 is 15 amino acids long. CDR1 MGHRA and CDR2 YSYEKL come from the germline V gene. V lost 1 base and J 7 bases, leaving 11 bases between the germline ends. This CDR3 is CASSQGAGRNSPLHF. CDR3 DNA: TGCGCCAGCAGCCAAGGGGCAGGGAGAAATTCACCCCTCCACTTT.

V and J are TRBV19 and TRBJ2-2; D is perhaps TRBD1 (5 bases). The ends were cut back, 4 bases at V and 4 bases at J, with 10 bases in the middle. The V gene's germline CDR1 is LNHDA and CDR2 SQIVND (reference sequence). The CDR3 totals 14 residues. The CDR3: CASSTRQTTGELFF. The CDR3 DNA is TGTGCCAGTAGTACAAGACAGACCACCGGGGAGCTGTTTTTT.

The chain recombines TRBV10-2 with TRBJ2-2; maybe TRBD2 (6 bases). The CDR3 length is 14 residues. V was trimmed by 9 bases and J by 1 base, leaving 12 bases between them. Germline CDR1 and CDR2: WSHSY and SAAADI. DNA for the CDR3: TGCGCCAGTACGGGACTGAAGAACACCGGGGAGCTGTTTTTT. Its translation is CASTGLKNTGELFF.